The entry that follows covers one T cell receptor beta chain sequence. The CDR3 sequence is 17 residues long. Germline V lookup: CDR1 MGHRA, CDR2 YSYEKL. The V segment lost 2 bases and the J segment 3 bases; nucleotides outside the gene matches: 10. These data are taken from a study of OX40 agonist ivuxolimab in advanced cancers. Study as a whole: Partial responses occurred in Three dose-escalation patients, one with hepatocellular carcinoma and two with cutaneous melanoma.

Clones were read by immunoSEQ multiplex PCR, and TCRdb kept only the in-frame ones, dropping some. The sample holds tens of thousands of clones, 79% seen once. This chain joins TRBV4-1 and TRBJ2-3, with TRBD2 matching 8 bases. This receptor was obtained from an adult with an advanced solid tumor such as melanoma, head and neck, liver or kidney cancer. The specimen was CD4+ or CD8+ T cells sorted from blood, collected in a trial of the OX40 agonist ivuxolimab. CDR3: CASSQTPKAGDTDTQYF. The DNA of the CDR3 is TGCGCCAGCAGCCAAACCCCTAAAGCGGGGGATACAGATACGCAGTATTTT.